A selection of T cell receptor beta chains follows, all from one sample in a study of shared clonotypes between healthy human individuals. Data came from immunoSEQ multiplex PCR; TCRdb stores just in-frame clones and leaves some out. Of roughly 2 million clones in the sample, roughly 94% were seen once. Source material: naive CD8+ T cells sorted from blood. The receptors come from a man aged 18 to 35 in good health. Each CDR3 is given with its conserved first and last residue. Fields, in order: D gene, clone size, J gene, V gene, CDR3 protein, CDR3 DNA. D genes are given only for firm matches. Clone size is shown for a subset of rows, as once, few, many or a class of expanded clone.

d_gene: TRBD1
abundance: .
j_gene: TRBJ2-7
v_gene: TRBV7-9
CDR3aa: CASSIGTGLYEQYF
CDR3nt: TGTGCCAGCTCCATCGGGACAGGGCTCTACGAGCAGTACTTC

d_gene: .
abundance: .
j_gene: TRBJ1-5
v_gene: TRBV7-8
CDR3aa: CASSLPLDSSNQPQHF
CDR3nt: TGTGCCAGCAGCTTGCCACTAGACAGCTCGAATCAGCCCCAGCATTTT

d_gene: .
abundance: .
j_gene: TRBJ2-2
v_gene: TRBV5-1
CDR3aa: CASGSPPTNTGELFF
CDR3nt: TGCGCCAGCGGGTCCCCGCCTACGAACACCGGGGAGCTGTTTTTT

d_gene: .
abundance: .
j_gene: TRBJ2-2
v_gene: TRBV4-1
CDR3aa: CASSQVRPGELFF
CDR3nt: TGCGCCAGCAGCCAGGTCAGGCCCGGGGAGCTGTTTTTT

d_gene: .
abundance: .
j_gene: TRBJ2-1
v_gene: TRBV9
CDR3aa: CASSAGLPQGYNEQFF
CDR3nt: TGTGCCAGCAGCGCGGGGCTACCCCAGGGCTACAATGAGCAGTTCTTC

d_gene: .
abundance: .
j_gene: TRBJ2-5
v_gene: TRBV30
CDR3aa: CAWRVRGGETQYF
CDR3nt: TGTGCCTGGAGGGTCAGGGGAGGGGAGACCCAGTACTTC

d_gene: .
abundance: once
j_gene: TRBJ2-7
v_gene: TRBV30
CDR3aa: CAWSVGGSYEQYF
CDR3nt: TGTGCCTGGAGTGTAGGCGGCTCCTACGAGCAGTACTTC

d_gene: .
abundance: .
j_gene: TRBJ2-7
v_gene: TRBV7-9
CDR3aa: CASSWGGGYEQYF
CDR3nt: TGTGCCAGCAGCTGGGGTGGGGGATACGAGCAGTACTTC

d_gene: .
abundance: .
j_gene: TRBJ2-7
v_gene: TRBV7-9
CDR3aa: CASSLGGTRHGSEQYF
CDR3nt: TGTGCCAGCAGCTTGGGCGGGACTCGACATGGCTCCGAGCAGTACTTC

d_gene: TRBD2
abundance: .
j_gene: TRBJ2-1
v_gene: TRBV10-3
CDR3aa: CAISELAGGLVDEQFF
CDR3nt: TGTGCCATCAGTGAACTAGCGGGGGGGCTAGTCGATGAGCAGTTCTTC

d_gene: .
abundance: .
j_gene: TRBJ1-5
v_gene: TRBV4-1
CDR3aa: CASSPGSMENQPQHF
CDR3nt: TGCGCCAGCAGCCCAGGTTCAATGGAGAATCAGCCCCAGCATTTT

d_gene: .
abundance: .
j_gene: TRBJ1-4
v_gene: TRBV5-8
CDR3aa: CASSLSGADEKLFF
CDR3nt: TGTGCCAGCAGCTTGTCAGGGGCTGATGAAAAACTGTTTTTT

d_gene: .
abundance: .
j_gene: TRBJ2-6
v_gene: TRBV7-9
CDR3aa: CASNQPQDYDSGANVLTF
CDR3nt: TGTGCCAGCAACCAACCCCAGGATTATGACTCTGGGGCCAACGTCCTGACTTTC

d_gene: .
abundance: few
j_gene: TRBJ1-1
v_gene: TRBV6-5
CDR3aa: CASSGIANTEAFF
CDR3nt: TGTGCCAGCAGTGGCATTGCCAACACTGAAGCTTTCTTT

d_gene: .
abundance: once
j_gene: TRBJ2-7
v_gene: TRBV6-5
CDR3aa: CASQMDQGTTYEQYF
CDR3nt: TGTGCCAGTCAAATGGACCAGGGGACAACCTACGAGCAGTACTTC

d_gene: .
abundance: .
j_gene: TRBJ2-3
v_gene: TRBV2
CDR3aa: CASSETSGESTDTQYF
CDR3nt: TGTGCCAGCAGTGAAACCAGCGGAGAGAGCACAGATACGCAGTATTTT

d_gene: .
abundance: .
j_gene: TRBJ2-7
v_gene: TRBV2
CDR3aa: CASSAWLHLPPYEQYF
CDR3nt: TGTGCCAGCAGTGCTTGGCTTCACCTACCCCCTTACGAGCAGTACTTC

d_gene: .
abundance: .
j_gene: TRBJ2-7
v_gene: TRBV9
CDR3aa: CASSSRDSYEQYF
CDR3nt: TGTGCCAGCAGCTCCCGGGACTCCTACGAGCAGTACTTC